One sample yielded the 22 T cell receptor beta chains listed below, sequenced in a study of low-dose radiotherapy and immunotherapy resistance in tumors. Gene-specific TRAV and TRBV primers were used for first-strand cDNA, covering alpha and beta chains. With a constant-region primer and a V-primer adapter, TCRs were subjected to around 20 PCR cycles of amplification. TCRdb independently ran MiXCR on the reads; one entry per CDR3 protein. The repertoire has 55,000 to 80,000 distinct CDR3 sequences, less than 30% of them found once; the top ten carry about 6.6%. Time point noted: before trial treatment. Sequencing was performed on PBMCs, taken before treatment. These receptors all come from a male donor with rectosigmoid adenocarcinoma.

In its sample, this clonotype was seen many times. The chain couples TRBV30 to TRBJ2-1; tentative D call: TRBD2 (5 bases). The germline gives CDR1 GTSNPN, CDR2 SVGIG (reference sequence). The CDR3 contains 11 residues. V was pared by 5 bases and J by 15 bases, with 17 bases between. The CDR3, as DNA: TGTGCCTGGGCCGGAGGCCCTCAAGGGTTCTTC. It encodes CAWAGGPQGFF.

The gene calls are TRBV12-3 or TRBV12-4 and TRBJ2-5, with D maybe TRBD2 (6 bases). The CDR3 has 15 amino acids. Trimming took 3 bases from V and 1 from J, leaving 12 bases between them. CDR3 nucleotides: TGTGCCAGCAGTTTTTCTGCGGGGAGCCAAGAGACCCAGTACTTC. It translates to CASSFSAGSQETQYF.

This clonotype has a count of ten or more. This chain joins TRBV19 and TRBJ1-1; TRBD1 aligns across 8 bases. Trimming removed 4 bases from V and 11 bases from J; junction bases left unmatched: 12. Looked up from germline, CDR1 is LNHDA and CDR2 is SQIVND (reference sequence). The length of the CDR3 is 14 residues. CDR3 nucleotide sequence: TGTGCCAGTAGTAATCGACAGGGGACCGGACGGGCTTTCTTT. It specifies CASSNRQGTGRAFF.

This rearrangement joins TRBV28 to TRBJ2-7; a possible D gene is TRBD2 (6 bases). The CDR3 loop spans 15 amino acids. Trimming took off 8 bases at V and 0 bases at J, with 17 bases between the two ends. Per the germline V gene, CDR1 is MDHEN and CDR2 is SYDVKM. CDR3 sequence: CASRDGGSSSYEQYF. CDR3 sequence (DNA): TGTGCCAGCCGGGACGGGGGATCTAGCTCCTACGAGCAGTACTTC.

At least ten counts were recorded for this clonotype. The chain employs TRBV11-2 and TRBJ2-5; no definite D call. CDR1 SGHAT and CDR2 FQNNGV come from the germline V gene. Trimming removed 5 bases at V and 1 base at J, with 8 bases between. This CDR3 region has 13 residues. CDR3 loop: CASSRQRQETQYF. The DNA of the CDR3 is TGTGCCAGCAGCCGCCAGCGCCAAGAGACCCAGTACTTC.

This clonotype was found a few times. This chain joins TRBV28 and TRBJ1-2, with D unresolved. Trimming removed 5 bases from V and 4 bases from J, with 11 bases in between. This CDR3 is built from 13 residues. Germline CDR1 MDHEN, CDR2 SYDVKM. CDR3 sequence (DNA): TGTGCCAGCAGTCTGACGGGGAGCTATGGCTACACCTTC. Its protein is CASSLTGSYGYTF.

For this clonotype: Given a far larger clone just one base away, this is likely a sequencing read error. The gene calls are TRBV28 and TRBJ2-1; D perhaps matches TRBD2 (6 bases). The ends were cut back, 3 bases at V and 10 bases at J, with 13 bases in the middle. The CDR3 spans 13 residues. The germline V gene has CDR1 MDHEN and CDR2 SYDVKM. This CDR3 reads CASSLRDAYEQFF. CDR3 nucleotides: TGTGCCAGCAGTTTGCGGGACGCCTACGAGCAGTTCTTC.

This clonotype was seen a few times. V gene TRBV7-3 combines with J gene TRBJ2-5; 11 bases align to TRBD2. This CDR3 contains 14 residues. J was trimmed by 2 bases and V by 5 bases; bases with no gene match: 1. Germline CDR1 SGHTA, CDR2 FQGTGA. The CDR3 region has the DNA TGTGCCAGCAGCCGGACTAGCGGGCAAGAGACCCAGTACTTC. As protein: CASSRTSGQETQYF. Full variable domain (missing parts from reference TRBV7-3 and TRBJ2-5): GAGVSQTPSNKVTEKGKYVELRCDPISGHTALYWYRQSLGQGPEFLIYFQGTGAADDSGLPNDRFFAVRPEGSVSTLKIQRTERGDSAVYLCASSRTSGQETQYFGPGTRLLVL.

The gene calls are TRBV6-2 or TRBV6-3 and TRBJ2-1, with TRBD1 identical over 7 bases. The ends lost 5 bases at V and 7 bases at J; junction bases unmatched: 8. The CDR3 consists of 14 residues. CDR1 is MNHEY, CDR2 SVGEGT, per germline. CDR3 amino acids: CASSEAGGKNEQFF. Written as DNA, the CDR3 is TGTGCCAGCAGTGAGGCAGGGGGTAAGAATGAGCAGTTCTTC.

This clonotype was counted ten times or more. The chain combines TRBV28 with TRBJ1-5; D unresolved. V gave up 3 bases and J gave up 6 bases, with 6 bases separating them. CDR3 length: 12 residues. Germline CDR1 reads MDHEN; CDR2 reads SYDVKM. The CDR3 DNA is TGTGCCAGCAGTTTCCCAATTCAGCCCCAGCATTTT. This gives the protein CASSFPIQPQHF.

The CDR3 is CSASSRDGQPQHF. CDR3 bases: TGCAGTGCTAGTAGCAGGGATGGTCAGCCCCAGCATTTT. V is TRBV20-1 and J is TRBJ1-5; tentative D call: TRBD1 (5 bases). The germline CDR1 and CDR2 sequences are DFQATT and SNEGSKA (reference sequence). The CDR3 is 13 amino acids. Trimming removed 3 bases at V and 6 bases at J, with 12 bases between.

Comment on this clonotype: With only one base between it and a far larger clone, this is likely a read error. The chain couples TRBV11-3 to TRBJ2-5; D is unresolved. Germline CDR1 and CDR2: SGHNT and YENEEA. The CDR3 runs to 14 residues. The CDR3 loop reads CVSSLNYGQETQYF. In DNA form, the CDR3 reads TGTGTCAGCAGCTTAAACTACGGCCAAGAGACCCAGTACTTC.

The table lists this clonotype with many counts. The chain is built from TRBV20-1 and TRBJ2-2; D remains unclear. The germline CDR1 and CDR2 sequences are DFQATT and SNEGSKA (reference sequence). Deletions cut 4 bases from V and 5 bases from J, with 17 bases between. The CDR3 has 15 residues. This CDR3 reads CSATQLGSRTGELFF. For the CDR3, the DNA is TGCAGTGCTACACAACTGGGATCAAGAACCGGGGAGCTGTTTTTT.

The chain employs TRBV28 and TRBJ1-2; no reliable D call. Germline V gene lookup returns CDR1 MDHEN and CDR2 SYDVKM. Trimming stripped 1 base from V and 3 bases from J, with 9 bases between. This CDR3 region has 14 residues. CDR3 bases: TGTGCCAGCAGTTTATCGGCGGTATACTATGGCTACACCTTC. As protein: CASSLSAVYYGYTF.

This clonotype showed up many times. The chain carries TRBV29-1 and TRBJ1-5; D call uncertain. This CDR3 comprises 13 residues. Trimming cost V 6 bases and J 5 bases, with 14 bases left between them. Per germline, CDR1 SQVTM and CDR2 ANQGSEA. The CDR3 sequence: CSVRENPDQPQHF. CDR3 bases: TGCAGCGTCCGGGAGAATCCAGATCAGCCCCAGCATTTT.

This clonotype was seen more than once but under ten times. This chain uses TRBV4-3 with TRBJ2-1; 8 nucleotides match TRBD2. The V gene's germline CDR1 is LGHNA and CDR2 YSLEER. After removal of 3 bases from V and 0 bases from J, the junction contained 4 bases not matched to a gene. CDR3 length equals 16 residues. CDR3 DNA sequence: TGCGCCAGCAGCCAGGGGAGCGGGGGCTCCTACAATGAGCAGTTCTTC. This codes for CASSQGSGGSYNEQFF.

The V gene is TRBV18, the J gene TRBJ2-1; 10 bases are shared with TRBD2. The CDR3 runs 17 residues. V gave up 4 bases and J gave up 4 bases; unmatched junction bases: 10. Germline V CDR1 and CDR2: KGHSH, LQKENI. The CDR3 region is CASSLGQGTSAYNEQFF. The CDR3 region has the DNA TGTGCCAGCTCACTAGGCCAGGGGACTAGCGCATACAATGAGCAGTTCTTC. Full variable domain (rest looked up from reference TRBV18 and TRBJ2-1): NAGVMQNPRHLVRRRGQEARLRCSPMKGHSHVYWYRQLPEEGLKFMVYLQKENIIDESGMPKERFSAEFPKEGPSILRIQQVVRGDSAAYFCASSLGQGTSAYNEQFFGPGTRLTVL.

At least ten counts were recorded for this clonotype. V gene TRBV7-9 combines with J gene TRBJ2-1; D perhaps matches TRBD1 (6 bases). The CDR3 is 15 residues long. V was pared by 4 bases and J by 12 bases, with 22 bases between. Germline-derived CDR1 and CDR2 are SEHNR and FQNEAQ (reference sequence). CDR3 sequence: CASSSRDTPFGGQFF. As DNA, the CDR3 is TGTGCCAGCAGCTCCCGGGACACCCCATTTGGGGGGCAGTTCTTC.

This clonotype showed up many times. V gene TRBV7-2 combines with J gene TRBJ1-5; tentative D call: TRBD1 (6 bases). V was clipped by 5 bases and J by 2 bases, with 16 bases between them. The CDR3 extends over 16 amino acids. From germline, CDR1 is SGHTA and CDR2 FQGNSA. The CDR3 DNA sequence: TGTGCCAGCAGCACAAGGGGGGGTGCGGGCAATCAGCCCCAGCATTTT. It yields the protein CASSTRGGAGNQPQHF.

This clonotype was recorded at least ten times. The germline gene is not matched at one end of the junction; a read error may be the cause. The CDR3 nucleotides are TGCGCCAGCAGCCAAGAGGCTTGGGCCACCGCCCGGTTC. It is translated as CASSQEAWATARF. This chain connects TRBV4-3 to TRBJ2-1; unclear D gene. This CDR3 comprises 13 residues. CDR1 is LGHNA, CDR2 YSLEER, per germline.

By its share, this clonotype is medium-sized. V and J are TRBV28 and TRBJ1-2; D remains ambiguous. Between the trimmed V and J ends, which lost 4 bases and 9 bases, there was a span of 21 bases. This CDR3 is built from 15 residues. Germline CDR1 MDHEN, CDR2 SYDVKM. CDR3 sequence: CASSSLDADRQSYTF. Here the CDR3 DNA reads TGTGCCAGCAGTTCCTTGGACGCGGACCGTCAGAGCTACACCTTC.

This clonotype was counted many times. The rearrangement joins TRBV6-1 to TRBJ1-6; no clear D gene. Trimming stripped 2 bases from V and 8 bases from J, with 7 bases between. The CDR3 loop spans 13 amino acids. The germline gives CDR1 MNHNS, CDR2 SASEGT. CDR3 sequence: CASSERLDSPLHF. The CDR3 nucleotides read TGTGCCAGCAGTGAAAGGTTGGATTCACCCCTCCACTTT.